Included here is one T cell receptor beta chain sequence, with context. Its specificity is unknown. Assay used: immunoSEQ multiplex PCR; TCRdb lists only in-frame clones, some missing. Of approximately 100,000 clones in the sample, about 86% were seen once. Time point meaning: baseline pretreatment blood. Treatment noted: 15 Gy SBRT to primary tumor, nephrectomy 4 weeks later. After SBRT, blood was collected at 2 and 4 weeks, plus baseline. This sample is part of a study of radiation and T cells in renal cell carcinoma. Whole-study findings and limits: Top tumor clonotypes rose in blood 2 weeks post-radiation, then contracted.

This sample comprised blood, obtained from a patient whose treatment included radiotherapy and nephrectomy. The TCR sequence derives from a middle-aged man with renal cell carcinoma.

DNA for the CDR3: TGTGCCAGCAGCGTAGGGACAGGCACCAATGAGCAGTTCTTC. Translated, it gives CASSVGTGTNEQFF. This sequence joins TRBV9 and TRBJ2-1; 7 nucleotides agree with TRBD1. CDR1 is SGDLS, CDR2 YYNGEE, per germline. This CDR3 is built from 14 residues. The V segment lost 0 bases and the J segment 6 bases; nucleotides outside the gene matches: 3. Full variable domain (missing parts from reference TRBV9 and TRBJ2-1): DSGVTQTPKHLITATGQRVTLRCSPRSGDLSVYWYQQSLDQGLQFLIQYYNGEERAKGNILERFSAQQFPDLHSELNLSSLELGDSALYFCASSVGTGTNEQFFGPGTRLTVL.